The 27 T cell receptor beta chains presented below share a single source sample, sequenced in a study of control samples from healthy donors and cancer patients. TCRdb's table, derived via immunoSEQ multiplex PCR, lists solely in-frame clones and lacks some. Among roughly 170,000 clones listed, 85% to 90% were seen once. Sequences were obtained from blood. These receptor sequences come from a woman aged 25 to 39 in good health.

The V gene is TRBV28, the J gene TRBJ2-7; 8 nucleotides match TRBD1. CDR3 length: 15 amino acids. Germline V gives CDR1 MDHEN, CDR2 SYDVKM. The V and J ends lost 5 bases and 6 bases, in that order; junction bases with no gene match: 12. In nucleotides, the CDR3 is TGTGCCAGCAGTCTCAATTCCGGGACAGGTGCCGAGCAGTACTTC. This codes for CASSLNSGTGAEQYF.

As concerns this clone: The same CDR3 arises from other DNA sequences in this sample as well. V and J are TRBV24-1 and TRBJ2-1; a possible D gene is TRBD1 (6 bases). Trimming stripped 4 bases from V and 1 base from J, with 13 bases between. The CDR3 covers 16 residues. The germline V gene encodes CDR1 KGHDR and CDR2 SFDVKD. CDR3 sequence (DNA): TGTGCCACCAGTGACCTGGGGACACCTTCCTACAATGAGCAGTTCTTC. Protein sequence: CATSDLGTPSYNEQFF.

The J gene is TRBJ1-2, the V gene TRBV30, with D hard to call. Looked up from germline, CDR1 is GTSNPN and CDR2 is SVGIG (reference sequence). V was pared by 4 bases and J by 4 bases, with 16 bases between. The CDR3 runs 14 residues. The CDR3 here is CAWTWRSLSYGYTF. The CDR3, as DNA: TGTGCCTGGACTTGGCGTAGTCTCTCCTATGGCTACACCTTC.

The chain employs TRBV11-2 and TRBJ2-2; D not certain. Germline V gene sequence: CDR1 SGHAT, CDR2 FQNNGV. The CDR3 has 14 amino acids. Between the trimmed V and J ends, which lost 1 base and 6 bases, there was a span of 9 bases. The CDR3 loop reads CASSLGGRAGELFF. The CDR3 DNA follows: TGTGCCAGCAGCTTAGGGGGTAGGGCCGGGGAGCTGTTTTTT.

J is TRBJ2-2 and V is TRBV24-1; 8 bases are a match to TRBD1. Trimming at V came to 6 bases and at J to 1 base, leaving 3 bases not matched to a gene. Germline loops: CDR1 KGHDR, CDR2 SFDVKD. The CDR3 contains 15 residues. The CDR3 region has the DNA TGTGCCACCAGTCGGACAGGGATGAACACCGGGGAGCTGTTTTTT. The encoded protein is CATSRTGMNTGELFF.

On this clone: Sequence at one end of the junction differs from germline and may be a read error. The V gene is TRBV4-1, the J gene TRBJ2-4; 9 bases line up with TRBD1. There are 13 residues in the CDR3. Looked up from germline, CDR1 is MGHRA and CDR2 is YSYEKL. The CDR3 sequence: CASSLDRTGAVRF. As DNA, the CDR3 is TGCGCCAGCAGCCTAGACAGGACAGGGGCAGTACGGTTC.

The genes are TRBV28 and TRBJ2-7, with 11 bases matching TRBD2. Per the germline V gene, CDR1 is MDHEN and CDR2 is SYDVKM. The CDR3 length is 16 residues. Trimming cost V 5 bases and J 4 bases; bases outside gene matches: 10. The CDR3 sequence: CASSIQGLAAVYEQYF. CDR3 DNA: TGTGCCAGCAGTATTCAGGGACTAGCGGCTGTATACGAGCAGTACTTC. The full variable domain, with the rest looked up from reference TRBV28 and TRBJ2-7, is DVKVTQSSRYLVKRTGEKVFLECVQDMDHENMFWYRQDPGLGLRLIYFSYDVKMKEKGDIPEGYSVSREKKERFSLILESASTNQTSMYLCASSIQGLAAVYEQYFGPGTRLTVT.

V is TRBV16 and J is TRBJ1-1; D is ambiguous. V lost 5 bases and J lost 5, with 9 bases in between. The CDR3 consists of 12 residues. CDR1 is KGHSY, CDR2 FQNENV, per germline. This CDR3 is CASSNDGTEAFF. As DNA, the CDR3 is TGTGCCAGCAGCAACGACGGGACTGAAGCTTTCTTT.

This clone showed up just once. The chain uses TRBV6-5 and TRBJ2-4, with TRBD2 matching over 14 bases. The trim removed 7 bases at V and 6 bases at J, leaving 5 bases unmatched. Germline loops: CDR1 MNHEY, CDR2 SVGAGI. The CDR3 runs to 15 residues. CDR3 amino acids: CASTGLAGGVNIQYF. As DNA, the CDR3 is TGTGCCAGCACCGGACTAGCGGGGGGTGTAAACATTCAGTACTTC.

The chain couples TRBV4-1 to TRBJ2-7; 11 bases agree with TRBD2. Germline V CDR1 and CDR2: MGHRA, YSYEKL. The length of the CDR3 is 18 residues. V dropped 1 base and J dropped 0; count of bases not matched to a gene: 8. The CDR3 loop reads CASSQGAPLAGVSYEQYV. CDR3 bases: TGCGCCAGCAGCCAAGGGGCCCCACTAGCGGGGGTCTCCTACGAGCAGTACGTC.

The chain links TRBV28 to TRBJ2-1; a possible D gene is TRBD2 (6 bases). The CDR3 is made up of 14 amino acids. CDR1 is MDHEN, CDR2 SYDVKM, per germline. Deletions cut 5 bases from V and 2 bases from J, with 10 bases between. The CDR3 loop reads CASSRTGAYNEQFF. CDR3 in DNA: TGTGCCAGCAGTCGGACGGGAGCCTACAATGAGCAGTTCTTC.

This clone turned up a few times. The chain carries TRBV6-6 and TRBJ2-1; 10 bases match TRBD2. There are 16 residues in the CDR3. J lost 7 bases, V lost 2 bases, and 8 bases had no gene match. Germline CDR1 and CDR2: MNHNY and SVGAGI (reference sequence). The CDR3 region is CASSYPSGRGENEQFF. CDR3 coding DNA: TGTGCCAGCAGTTACCCAAGCGGGAGGGGAGAGAATGAGCAGTTCTTC.

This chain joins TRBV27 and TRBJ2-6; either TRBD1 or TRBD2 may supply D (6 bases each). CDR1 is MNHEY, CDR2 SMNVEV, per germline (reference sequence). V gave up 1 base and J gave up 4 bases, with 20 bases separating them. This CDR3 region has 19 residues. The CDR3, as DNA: TGTGCCAGCAGTTTATGGGCGTTAGGGGGGATGTCCGGGGCCAACGTCCTGACTTTC. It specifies CASSLWALGGMSGANVLTF.

The CDR3 DNA follows: TGCGCCAGCAGTTCAGGGAATAACTATGGCTACACCTTC. This codes for CASSSGNNYGYTF. This chain connects TRBV10-2 to TRBJ1-2, with D possibly matching TRBD1 (5 bases). The CDR3 totals 13 residues. Trimming cost V 5 bases and J 1 base, with 8 bases left between them. Germline loops: CDR1 WSHSY, CDR2 SAAADI.

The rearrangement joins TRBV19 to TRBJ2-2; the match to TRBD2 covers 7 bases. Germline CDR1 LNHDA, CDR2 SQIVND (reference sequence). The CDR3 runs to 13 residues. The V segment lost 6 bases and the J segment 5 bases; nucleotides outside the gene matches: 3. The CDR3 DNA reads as TGTGCCAGTAGGCTAGCGGAAACCGGGGAGCTGTTTTTT. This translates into CASRLAETGELFF.

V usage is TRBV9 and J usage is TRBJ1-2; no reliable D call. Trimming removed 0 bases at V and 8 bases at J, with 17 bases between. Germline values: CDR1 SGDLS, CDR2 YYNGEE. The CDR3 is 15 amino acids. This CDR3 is CASSVGGGWGKGYTF. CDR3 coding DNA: TGTGCCAGCAGCGTAGGGGGAGGTTGGGGTAAGGGCTACACCTTC.

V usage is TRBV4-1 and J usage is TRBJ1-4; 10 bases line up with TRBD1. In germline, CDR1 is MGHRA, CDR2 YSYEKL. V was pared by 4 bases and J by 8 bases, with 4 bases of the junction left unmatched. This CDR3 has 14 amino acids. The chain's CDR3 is CASSPGTGDEKLFF. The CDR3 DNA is TGCGCCAGCAGCCCCGGGACAGGGGACGAAAAACTGTTTTTT.

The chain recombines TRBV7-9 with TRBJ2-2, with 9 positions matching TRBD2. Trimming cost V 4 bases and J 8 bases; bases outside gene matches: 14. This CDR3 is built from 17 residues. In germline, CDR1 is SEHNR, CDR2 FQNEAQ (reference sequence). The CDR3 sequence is CASSSLISGRGVGELFF. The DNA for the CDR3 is TGTGCCAGCAGCTCGCTGATTAGCGGGAGAGGTGTAGGGGAGCTGTTTTTT.

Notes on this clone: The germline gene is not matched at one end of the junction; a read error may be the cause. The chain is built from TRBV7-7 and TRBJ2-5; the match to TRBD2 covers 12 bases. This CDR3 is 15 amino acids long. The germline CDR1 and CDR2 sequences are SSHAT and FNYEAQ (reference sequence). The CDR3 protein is CASSYGGTSGETQYF. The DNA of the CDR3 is TGTGCTAGCAGCTACGGAGGGACTAGCGGGGAGACCCAGTACTTC.

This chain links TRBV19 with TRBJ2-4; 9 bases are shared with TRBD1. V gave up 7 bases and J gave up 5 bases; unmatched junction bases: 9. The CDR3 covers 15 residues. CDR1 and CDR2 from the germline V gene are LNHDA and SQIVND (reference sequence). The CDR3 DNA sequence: TGTGCCAGTACCTTCGACAGGGGGTCTCAAAACATTCAGTACTTC. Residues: CASTFDRGSQNIQYF.

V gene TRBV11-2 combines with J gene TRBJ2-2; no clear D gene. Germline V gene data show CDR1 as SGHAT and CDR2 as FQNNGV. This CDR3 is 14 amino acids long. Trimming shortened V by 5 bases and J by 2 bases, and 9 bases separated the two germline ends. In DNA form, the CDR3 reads TGTGCCAGCAGCCCACCACATAACACCGGGGAGCTGTTTTTT. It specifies CASSPPHNTGELFF.

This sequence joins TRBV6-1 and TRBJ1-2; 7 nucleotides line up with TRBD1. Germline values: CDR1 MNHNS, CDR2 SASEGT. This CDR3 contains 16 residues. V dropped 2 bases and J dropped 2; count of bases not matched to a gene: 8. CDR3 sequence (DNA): TGTGCCAGCAGTGAATTCCTAGGACAGGCGAACTATGGCTACACCTTC. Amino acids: CASSEFLGQANYGYTF.

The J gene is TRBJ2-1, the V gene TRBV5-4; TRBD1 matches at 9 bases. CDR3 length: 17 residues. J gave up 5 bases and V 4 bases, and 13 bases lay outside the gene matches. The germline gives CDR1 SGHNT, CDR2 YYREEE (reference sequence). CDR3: CASSPHAGTGLNNEQFF. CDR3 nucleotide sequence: TGTGCCAGCAGCCCGCACGCCGGGACAGGGCTCAACAATGAGCAGTTCTTC. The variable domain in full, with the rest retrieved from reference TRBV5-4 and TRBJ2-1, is ETGVTQSPTHLIKTRGQQVTLRCSSQSGHNTVSWYQQALGQGPQFIFQYYREEENGRGNFPPRFSGLQFPNYSSELNVNALELDDSALYLCASSPHAGTGLNNEQFFGPGTRLTVL.

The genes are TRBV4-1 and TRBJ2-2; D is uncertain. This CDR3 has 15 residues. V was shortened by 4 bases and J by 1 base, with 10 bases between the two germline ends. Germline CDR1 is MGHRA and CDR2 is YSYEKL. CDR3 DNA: TGCGCCAGCAGCCCCCGGACGGGGAACACCGGGGAGCTGTTTTTT. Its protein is CASSPRTGNTGELFF.

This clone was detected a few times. CDR3 bases: TGTGCCAGCAGCCATGGAACGTCCGGGAGATACGAGCAGTACTTC. Protein: CASSHGTSGRYEQYF. The chain combines TRBV3-1 (or the pseudogene TRBV3-2) with TRBJ2-7; a possible D gene is TRBD2 (6 bases). CDR3 length equals 15 residues. Trimming stripped 3 bases from V and 4 bases from J, with 16 bases between. The germline CDR1 and CDR2 sequences are LGHDT and YNNKEL (reference sequence).

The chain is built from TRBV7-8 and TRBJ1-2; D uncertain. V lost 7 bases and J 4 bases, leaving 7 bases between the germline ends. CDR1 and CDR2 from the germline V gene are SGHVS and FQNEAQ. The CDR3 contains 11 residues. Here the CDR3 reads CASTSGYGYTF. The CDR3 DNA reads TGTGCCAGCACCTCCGGCTATGGCTACACCTTC.

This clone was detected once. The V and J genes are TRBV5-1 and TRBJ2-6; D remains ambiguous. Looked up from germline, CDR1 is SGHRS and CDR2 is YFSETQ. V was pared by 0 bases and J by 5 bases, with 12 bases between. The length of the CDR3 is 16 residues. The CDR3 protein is CASSLVIGLRANVLTF. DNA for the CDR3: TGCGCCAGCAGCTTGGTGATTGGGTTGAGGGCCAACGTCCTGACTTTC.